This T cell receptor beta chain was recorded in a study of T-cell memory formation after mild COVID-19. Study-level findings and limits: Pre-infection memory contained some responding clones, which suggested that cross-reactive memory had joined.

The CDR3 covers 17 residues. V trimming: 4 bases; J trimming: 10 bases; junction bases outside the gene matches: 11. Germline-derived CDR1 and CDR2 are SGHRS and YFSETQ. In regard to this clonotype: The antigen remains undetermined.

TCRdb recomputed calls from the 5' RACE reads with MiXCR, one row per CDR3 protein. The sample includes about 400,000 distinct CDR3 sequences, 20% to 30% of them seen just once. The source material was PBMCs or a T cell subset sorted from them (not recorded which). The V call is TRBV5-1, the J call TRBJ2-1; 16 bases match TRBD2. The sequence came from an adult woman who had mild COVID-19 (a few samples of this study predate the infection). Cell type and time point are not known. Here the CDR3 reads CASSPEPGTSGRDEQFF. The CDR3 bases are TGCGCCAGCAGCCCCGAGCCCGGGACTAGCGGGAGGGACGAGCAGTTCTTC.